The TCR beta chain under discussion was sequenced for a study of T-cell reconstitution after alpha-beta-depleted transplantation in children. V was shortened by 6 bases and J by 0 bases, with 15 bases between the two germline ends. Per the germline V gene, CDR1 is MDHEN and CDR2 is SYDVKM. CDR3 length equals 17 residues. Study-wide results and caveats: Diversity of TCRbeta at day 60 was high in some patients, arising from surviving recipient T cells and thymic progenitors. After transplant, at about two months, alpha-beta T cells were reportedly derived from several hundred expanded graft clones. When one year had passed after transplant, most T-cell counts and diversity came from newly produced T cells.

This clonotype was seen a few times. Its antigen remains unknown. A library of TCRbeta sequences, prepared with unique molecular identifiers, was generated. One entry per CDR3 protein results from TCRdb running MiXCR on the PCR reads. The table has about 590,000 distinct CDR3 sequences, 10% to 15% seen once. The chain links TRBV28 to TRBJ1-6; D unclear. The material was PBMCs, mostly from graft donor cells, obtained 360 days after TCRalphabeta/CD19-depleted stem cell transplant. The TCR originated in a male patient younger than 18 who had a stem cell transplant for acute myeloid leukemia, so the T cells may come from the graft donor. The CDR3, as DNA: TGTGCCAGCAGGCTCCGCTTGGCCAGCTCCTATAATTCACCCCTCCACTTT. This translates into CASRLRLASSYNSPLHF.